These 6 T cell receptor beta chains share one sample of origin, sequenced in a study of T cells in Graves' hyperthyroidism and ophthalmopathy. There were TCR beta CDR3 regions amplified from RNA transcripts. The HTBI primer set served for first-round RT-PCR of the TCR CDR3. TCRdb passed the multiplex PCR reads through MiXCR, listing each CDR3 protein once. The repertoire includes more than 95,000 distinct CDR3 sequences, 47% of them detected once, and approximately 25% sits in the top ten. Sequencing used blood. Source of these receptors: a man aged 35-49 years with Graves' hyperthyroidism.

This rearrangement joins TRBV30 to TRBJ2-6, with no clear D. The germline CDR1 and CDR2 sequences are GTSNPN and SVGIG (reference sequence). V was clipped by 0 bases and J by 4 bases, with 4 bases between them. CDR3 length: 13 residues. CDR3 protein: CAWSVGGANVLTF. The CDR3 DNA follows: TGTGCCTGGAGTGTAGGCGGGGCCAACGTCCTGACTTTC.

The chain recombines TRBV10-2 with TRBJ2-1; 13 bases agree with TRBD2. The CDR3 sequence is 18 residues long. Germline V lookup: CDR1 WSHSY, CDR2 SAAADI. The V gene end was trimmed by 4 bases and the J gene end by 8 bases; junction bases not matched to a gene: 14. In DNA, the CDR3 is TGCGCCAGCAGTGGCAGGACTAGCGGGGGACACGTCGTGGATGAGCAGTTCTTC. Translation: CASSGRTSGGHVVDEQFF.

This clonotype showed up just a few times. The V gene is TRBV2, the J gene TRBJ1-4, with a weak D call TRBD1 (5 bases). There are 13 residues in the CDR3. V lost 7 bases to trimming and J lost 6 bases, with 12 bases between them. Germline V CDR1 and CDR2: SNHLY, FYNNEI. The CDR3 is CASMMDTDEKLFF. DNA of the CDR3: TGTGCCAGCATGATGGACACCGATGAAAAACTGTTTTTT.

The chain joins TRBV6-5 to TRBJ2-3; D is uncertain. The V gene lost 0 bases and the J gene lost 2 bases, with 12 bases spanning the gap. Germline V CDR1 and CDR2: MNHEY, SVGAGI. This CDR3 has 16 amino acids. CDR3: CASSYSKQRLTDTQYF. Here the CDR3 DNA reads TGTGCCAGCAGTTACTCGAAACAGAGACTCACAGATACGCAGTATTTT.

CDR3 protein: CASRWTGGINYGYTF. For the CDR3, the DNA is TGTGCCAGTAGATGGACAGGGGGCATTAACTATGGCTACACCTTC. The chain has TRBV19 and TRBJ1-2; 11 nucleotides align to TRBD1. Germline loops: CDR1 LNHDA, CDR2 SQIVND (reference sequence). V was clipped by 6 bases and J by 1 base; unmatched bases: 4. CDR3 length: 15 amino acids.

This clonotype was seen a handful of times. This sequence joins TRBV6-2 or TRBV6-3 and TRBJ2-1; 13 nucleotides align to TRBD2. The CDR3 extends over 15 amino acids. V lost 6 bases, J lost 6 bases, and 5 bases stayed unmatched. CDR1 is MNHEY and CDR2 is SVGEGT in the germline V gene. CDR3 sequence (DNA): TGTGCCAGCAGAACGGGACTAGCGGGATCCAATGAGCAGTTCTTC. It codes for CASRTGLAGSNEQFF.